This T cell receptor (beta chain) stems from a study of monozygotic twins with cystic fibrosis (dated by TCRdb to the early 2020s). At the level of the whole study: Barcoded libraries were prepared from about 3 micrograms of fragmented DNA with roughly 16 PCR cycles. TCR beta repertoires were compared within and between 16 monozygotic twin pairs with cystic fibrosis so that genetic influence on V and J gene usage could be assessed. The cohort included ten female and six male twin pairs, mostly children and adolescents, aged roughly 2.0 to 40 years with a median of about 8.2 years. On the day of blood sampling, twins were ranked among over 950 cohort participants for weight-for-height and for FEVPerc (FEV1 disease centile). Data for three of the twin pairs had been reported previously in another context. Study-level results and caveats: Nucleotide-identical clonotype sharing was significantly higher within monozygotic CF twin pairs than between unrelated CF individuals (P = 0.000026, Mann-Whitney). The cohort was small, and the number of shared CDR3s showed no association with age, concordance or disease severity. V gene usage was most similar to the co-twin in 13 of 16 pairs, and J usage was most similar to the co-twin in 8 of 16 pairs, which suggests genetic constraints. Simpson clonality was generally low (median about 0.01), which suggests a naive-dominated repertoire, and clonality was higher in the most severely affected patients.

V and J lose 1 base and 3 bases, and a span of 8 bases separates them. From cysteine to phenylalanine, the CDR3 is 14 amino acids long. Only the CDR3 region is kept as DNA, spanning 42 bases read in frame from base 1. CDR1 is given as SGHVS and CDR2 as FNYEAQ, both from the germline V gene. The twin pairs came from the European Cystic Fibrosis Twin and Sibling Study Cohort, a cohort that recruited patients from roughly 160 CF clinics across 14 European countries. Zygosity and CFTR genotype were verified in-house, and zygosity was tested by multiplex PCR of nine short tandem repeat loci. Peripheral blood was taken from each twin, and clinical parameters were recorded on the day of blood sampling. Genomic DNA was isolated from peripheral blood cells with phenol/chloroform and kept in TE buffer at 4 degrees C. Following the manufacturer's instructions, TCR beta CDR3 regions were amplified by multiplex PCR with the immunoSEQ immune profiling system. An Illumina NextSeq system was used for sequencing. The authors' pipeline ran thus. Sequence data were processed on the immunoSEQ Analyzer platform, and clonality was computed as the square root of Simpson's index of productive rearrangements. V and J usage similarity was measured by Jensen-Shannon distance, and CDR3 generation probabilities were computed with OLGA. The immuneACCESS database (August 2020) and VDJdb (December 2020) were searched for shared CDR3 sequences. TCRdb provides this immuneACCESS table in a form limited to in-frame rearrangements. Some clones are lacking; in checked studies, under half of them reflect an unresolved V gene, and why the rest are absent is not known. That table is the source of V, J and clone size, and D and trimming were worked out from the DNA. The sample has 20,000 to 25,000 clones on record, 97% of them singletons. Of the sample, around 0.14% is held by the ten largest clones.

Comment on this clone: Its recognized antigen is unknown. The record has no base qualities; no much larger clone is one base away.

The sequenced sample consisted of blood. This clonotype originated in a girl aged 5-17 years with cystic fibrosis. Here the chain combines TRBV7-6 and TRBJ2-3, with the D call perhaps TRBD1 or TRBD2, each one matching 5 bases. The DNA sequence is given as TGTGCCAGCAGCTTAGTTGGGGGAACAGATACGCAGTATTTT. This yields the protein CASSLVGGTDTQYF.